The rows below give T cell receptor beta chains drawn from one sample of a study of cytomegalovirus exposure and HLA in healthy donors. Some clones are missing from TCRdb's copy, which holds only in-frame ones; the method was immunoSEQ multiplex PCR. Among nearly 200,000 clones listed, more than 75% were seen once. Sample: PBMCs. All receptors derive from a young man in good health and CMV-seronegative. CDR3s include the opening cysteine and the closing phenylalanine or tryptophan. The order of the fields is J gene, clone size, D gene, V gene, CDR3 protein, CDR3 DNA. A D gene is named only where the DNA matches it firmly. Clone size is given for some rows only: seen once, a few or many times, or a class if the clone is expanded.

>TRBJ1-4|.|.|TRBV10-2
CASSESPNEKLFF
TGCGCCAGCAGTGAGTCCCCAAATGAAAAACTGTTTTTT
>TRBJ1-5|.|.|TRBV4-2
CASSQDRVGAGQPQHF
TGTGCCAGCAGCCAAGATCGGGTCGGCGCTGGGCAGCCCCAGCATTTT
>TRBJ1-2|.|.|TRBV15
CATSTTDSYGYTF
TGTGCCACCAGCACGACCGACAGCTATGGCTACACCTTC
>TRBJ2-7|.|.|TRBV6-5
CASSNLGGTYEQYF
TGTGCCAGCAGTAACCTAGGGGGTACCTACGAGCAGTACTTC
>TRBJ2-1|.|.|TRBV5-1
CASLSSGSNEQFF
TGCGCCAGCCTATCGTCGGGATCCAATGAGCAGTTCTTC
>TRBJ1-6|.|.|TRBV4-3
CASSRMPGLNSPLHF
TGCGCCAGCAGCCGGATGCCGGGTCTAAATTCACCCCTCCACTTT
>TRBJ2-7|.|.|TRBV21-1
CASSKGGRDSLYEQYF
TGTGCCAGCAGCAAAGGAGGAAGGGACAGCCTCTACGAGCAGTACTTC
>TRBJ1-1|few|TRBD1|TRBV11-2
CASSTGEYTEAFF
TGTGCCAGCAGCACAGGGGAGTACACTGAAGCTTTCTTT
>TRBJ1-5|.|.|TRBV18
CASSPVETTNNQPQHF
TGTGCCAGCTCACCTGTTGAGACAACGAACAATCAGCCCCAGCATTTT
>TRBJ2-4|.|.|TRBV2
CASKSFGGKNIQYF
TGTGCCAGCAAGTCCTTCGGGGGCAAAAACATTCAGTACTTC
>TRBJ2-5|.|.|TRBV4-1
CASSQAEGGAQETQYF
TGCGCCAGCAGCCAAGCAGAGGGGGGGGCCCAAGAGACCCAGTACTTC
>TRBJ2-4|.|TRBD2|TRBV5-6
CASSLAGGAKNIQYF
TGTGCCAGCAGCTTGGCGGGGGGAGCCAAAAACATTCAGTACTTC
>TRBJ2-2|.|TRBD2|TRBV11-1
CASSPPRWASGADTGELFF
TGTGCCAGCAGCCCACCCCGGTGGGCTAGCGGGGCTGACACCGGGGAGCTGTTTTTT
>TRBJ1-2|.|.|TRBV4-2
CASSQGPIQKSYGYTF
TGTGCCAGCAGCCAAGGCCCAATACAGAAGAGCTATGGCTACACCTTC
>TRBJ1-5|.|.|TRBV29-1
CSVTTGSNQPQHF
TGCAGCGTGACGACAGGTAGCAATCAGCCCCAGCATTTT
>TRBJ1-3|.|.|TRBV28
CASSPGGRVSIYF
TGTGCCAGCAGTCCTGGGGGGAGGGTCTCCATATATTTT
>TRBJ2-1|.|.|TRBV19
CASSTAGWEAQFF
TGTGCCAGTAGTACGGCTGGGTGGGAGGCGCAGTTCTTC
>TRBJ2-7|once|.|TRBV7-5
CARSRGQSHSYEQYF
TGTGCCAGAAGCCGGGGACAGAGCCACTCCTACGAGCAGTACTTC
>TRBJ2-7|.|.|TRBV5-1
CASSPDGQSLAYEQYF
TGCGCCAGCAGCCCGGACGGACAGTCACTCGCCTACGAGCAGTACTTC
>TRBJ2-7|.|.|TRBV23-1
CASSQRWELSYEQYF
TGCGCCAGCAGTCAACGGTGGGAGCTGTCCTACGAGCAGTACTTC
>TRBJ2-7|.|TRBD1|TRBV11-2
CASSQQGQGWFGEQYF
TGTGCCAGCAGCCAGCAAGGACAGGGTTGGTTCGGCGAGCAGTACTTC
>TRBJ2-1|.|TRBD1|TRBV6-1
CASSKGAGYNEQFF
TGTGCCAGCAGCAAGGGGGCCGGCTACAATGAGCAGTTCTTC
>TRBJ2-7|.|TRBD2|TRBV28
CASSSPGTSGIYEQYF
TGTGCCAGCAGTTCGCCCGGGACTAGCGGTATCTACGAGCAGTACTTC
>TRBJ2-7|.|.|TRBV28
CASISGYEQYF
TGTGCCAGCATCTCAGGGTACGAGCAGTACTTC
>TRBJ2-3|.|TRBD2|TRBV7-2
CASSRGGAGWSTDTQYF
TGTGCCAGCAGCCGGGGGGGGGCAGGGTGGAGCACAGATACGCAGTATTTT
>TRBJ2-7|once|.|TRBV7-9
CASSSAGSEQYF
TGTGCCAGCAGCTCAGCAGGGAGCGAGCAGTACTTC
>TRBJ2-5|once|TRBD1|TRBV5-1
CASSLGGTGSPQETQYF
TGCGCCAGCAGCTTGGGCGGGACAGGGTCCCCCCAAGAGACCCAGTACTTC
>TRBJ1-2|.|.|TRBV23-1
CASSVSPYGYTF
TGCGCCAGCAGCGTAAGCCCTTATGGCTACACCTTC
>TRBJ1-2|.|.|TRBV4-1
CASSQVSQGTLYGYTF
TGCGCCAGCAGCCAAGTTTCGCAGGGCACTTTATATGGCTACACCTTC
>TRBJ1-1|few|.|TRBV28
CASGWTTYPNTEAFF
TGTGCCAGCGGGTGGACTACCTACCCGAACACTGAAGCTTTCTTT
>TRBJ1-2|.|TRBD1|TRBV30
CACRSTGGASYYGYTF
TGTGCCTGTAGGTCGACAGGGGGCGCATCTTACTATGGCTACACCTTC
>TRBJ2-7|.|TRBD2|TRBV28
CASSLGGSRVYEQYF
TGTGCCAGCAGTTTGGGGGGGTCTAGGGTCTACGAGCAGTACTTC
>TRBJ1-2|once|.|TRBV18
CASADGVDTSYGYTF
TGTGCCAGCGCCGACGGGGTTGACACTTCCTATGGCTACACCTTC
>TRBJ1-4|.|.|TRBV5-8
CASSLETGSANEKLFF
TGTGCCAGCAGCTTGGAGACAGGTTCTGCTAATGAAAAACTGTTTTTT
>TRBJ2-7|.|TRBD1|TRBV6-4
CASSVSRPLTYRGNSYEQYF
TGTGCCAGCAGTGTCTCACGCCCCTTGACATACAGGGGGAATAGCTACGAGCAGTACTTC
>TRBJ1-2|.|TRBD1|TRBV18
CASSSGQARYYGYTF
TGTGCCAGCTCATCGGGACAGGCCCGCTACTATGGCTACACCTTC
>TRBJ1-5|.|.|TRBV7-2
CASSSYAGADQPQHF
TGTGCCAGCAGCTCGTACGCGGGGGCGGATCAGCCCCAGCATTTT
>TRBJ2-2|few|.|TRBV4-1
CASSHNIIGTGPAGGNTGELFF
TGCGCCAGCAGCCATAACATAATTGGGACAGGGCCAGCGGGGGGGAACACCGGGGAGCTGTTTTTT
>TRBJ2-7|.|TRBD1|TRBV28
CASSPRDRGLIEQYF
TGTGCCAGCAGTCCTCGGGACAGGGGGCTTATCGAGCAGTACTTC
>TRBJ1-5|.|.|TRBV30
CAWAQVENQPQHF
TGTGCCTGGGCACAGGTGGAAAATCAGCCCCAGCATTTT
>TRBJ2-7|once|.|TRBV2
CASASLGGELNEQYF
TGTGCCAGCGCCTCCCTAGGGGGAGAATTAAACGAGCAGTACTTC
>TRBJ2-2|.|.|TRBV10-3
CAISDTGHAGELFF
TGTGCCATCAGTGATACTGGACACGCCGGGGAGCTGTTTTTT
>TRBJ2-7|.|.|TRBV10-1
CASSERPRQDRQYF
TGCGCCAGCAGTGAGCGACCTCGACAGGATCGGCAGTACTTC
>TRBJ2-5|.|TRBD1|TRBV25-1
CASSALSGGGETQYF
TGTGCCAGCAGTGCCCTATCAGGGGGTGGAGAGACCCAGTACTTC
>TRBJ2-7|.|.|TRBV5-6
CASSLGGGYEQYF
TGTGCCAGCAGCTTGGGGGGCGGCTACGAGCAGTACTTC
>TRBJ1-3|.|.|TRBV6-5
CASSYDRFSGNTIYF
TGTGCCAGCAGTTATGACAGGTTCTCTGGAAACACCATATATTTT
>TRBJ1-2|.|.|TRBV27
CASSLTPQTGGIYGYTF
TGTGCCAGCAGTCTTACTCCTCAGACGGGGGGTATCTATGGCTACACCTTC
>TRBJ1-3|few|.|TRBV5-4
CASSLNKGPGNTIYF
TGTGCCAGCAGCTTAAACAAGGGGCCTGGAAACACCATATATTTT
>TRBJ1-5|.|TRBD1|TRBV2
CASRRDRSNQPQHF
TGTGCCAGCAGACGGGACAGGAGTAATCAGCCCCAGCATTTT
>TRBJ2-5|once|.|TRBV6-5
CASAPVEGETQYF
TGTGCCAGCGCGCCGGTGGAGGGAGAGACCCAGTACTTC
>TRBJ1-1|.|.|TRBV28
CASSSPFDSRGTEAFF
TGTGCCAGCAGTTCCCCCTTCGACTCCAGGGGAACTGAGGCTTTCTTT
>TRBJ2-7|.|TRBD1|TRBV6-5
CASRPYRDSSYEQYF
TGTGCCAGCAGACCATACAGGGACAGCTCCTACGAGCAGTACTTC
>TRBJ2-2|.|.|TRBV27
CASSYRQAGELFF
TGTGCCAGCAGTTACAGACAGGCCGGGGAGCTGTTTTTT
>TRBJ1-2|.|TRBD1|TRBV4-3
CASSQNTGDDGYTF
TGCGCCAGCAGCCAAAACACAGGGGATGACGGCTACACCTTC